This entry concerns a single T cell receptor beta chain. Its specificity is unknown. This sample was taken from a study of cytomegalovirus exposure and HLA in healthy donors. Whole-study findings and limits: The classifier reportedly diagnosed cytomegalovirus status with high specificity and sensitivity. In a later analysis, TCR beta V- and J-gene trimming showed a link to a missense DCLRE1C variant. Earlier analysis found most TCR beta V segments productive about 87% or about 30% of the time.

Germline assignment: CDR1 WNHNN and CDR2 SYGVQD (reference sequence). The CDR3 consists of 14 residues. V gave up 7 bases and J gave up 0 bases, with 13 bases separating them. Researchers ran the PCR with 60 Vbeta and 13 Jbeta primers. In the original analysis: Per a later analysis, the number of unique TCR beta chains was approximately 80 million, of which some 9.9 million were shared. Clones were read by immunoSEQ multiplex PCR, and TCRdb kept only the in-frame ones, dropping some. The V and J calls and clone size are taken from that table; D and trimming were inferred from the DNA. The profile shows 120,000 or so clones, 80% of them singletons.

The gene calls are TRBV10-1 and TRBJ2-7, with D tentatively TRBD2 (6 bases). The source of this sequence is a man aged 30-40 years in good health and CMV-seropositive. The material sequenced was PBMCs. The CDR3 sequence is CASKETGSSYEQYF. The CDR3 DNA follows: TGCGCCAGCAAGGAGACCGGGAGCTCCTACGAGCAGTACTTC.